The clone carrying this T cell receptor (beta chain) was recorded a few times. The data stem from a study of shared T cell receptors in the human thymus. The CDR3 runs 21 residues. J gave up 5 bases and V 1 base, and 21 bases lay outside the gene matches. The germline CDR1 and CDR2 sequences are LGHNA and YSLEER. Clones were sequenced by immunoSEQ multiplex PCR, and TCRdb holds only the in-frame ones, with some missing. Of 600,000 or so clones listed, roughly 86% are singletons. These data were also filed under a second study, of human thymus T cells. That paper states: Infants, healthy and Finnish, who were having corrective surgery for congenital heart defects served as donors. Resections obtained during corrective heart surgery supplied the thymus tissue. Repertoires sampled from thymus and blood appeared biased in V and J gene usage.

This receptor was identified in a boy younger than two with a congenital heart defect. The sequenced material came from thymocytes. The chain has TRBV4-3 and TRBJ2-1; 9 nucleotides match TRBD2. The CDR3 region is CASSQVESTSGSGRLDNEQFF. CDR3 sequence (DNA): TGCGCCAGCAGCCAAGTTGAATCGACTAGCGGATCTGGGAGACTGGACAATGAGCAGTTCTTC.